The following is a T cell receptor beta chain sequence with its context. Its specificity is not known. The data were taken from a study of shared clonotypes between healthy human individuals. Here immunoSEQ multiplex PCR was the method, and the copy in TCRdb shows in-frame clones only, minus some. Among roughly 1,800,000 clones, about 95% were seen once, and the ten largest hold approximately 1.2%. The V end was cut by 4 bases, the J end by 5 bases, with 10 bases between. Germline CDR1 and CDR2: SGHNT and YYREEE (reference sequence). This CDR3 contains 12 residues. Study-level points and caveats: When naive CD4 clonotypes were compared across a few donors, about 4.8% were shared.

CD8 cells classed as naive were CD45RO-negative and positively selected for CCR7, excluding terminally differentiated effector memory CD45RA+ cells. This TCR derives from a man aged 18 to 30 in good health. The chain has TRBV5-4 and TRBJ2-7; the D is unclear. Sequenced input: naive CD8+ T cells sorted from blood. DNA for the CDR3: TGTGCCAGCAGCCACGCTGGGGACGAGCAGTACTTC. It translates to CASSHAGDEQYF.